At least ten counts were recorded for the clone carrying this T cell receptor (beta chain). Its cognate antigen is unknown. This sample was taken from a study of regulatory T cells in long-lasting Graves disease. About the study: Antithyroid drugs had been taken under 3 months by newly diagnosed Graves' patients. General study findings and limits: With 2,500 to 3,500 shared public clonotypes, persistent patients exceeded new patients, who shared about a thousand.

The time point is: newly diagnosed GD, antithyroid drugs for less than 3 months. There was RNA extracted from PBMCs, and the TCR library was made from it. EDTA tubes received about 8.2 milliliters of drawn peripheral blood. The V segment lost 5 bases and the J segment 7 bases; nucleotides outside the gene matches: 2. This CDR3 has 14 residues. The germline gives CDR1 MNHNS, CDR2 SASEGT. Library construction for TCR beta used iRepertoire HTBI primers and Arm-PCR of CDR3 regions. TCRdb reprocessed the multiplex PCR reads via MiXCR and lists one record per CDR3 protein. The sample has more than 400,000 distinct CDR3 sequences, 15% to 20% seen once. The same sample was also studied in work on T cells in Graves' hyperthyroidism and ophthalmopathy.

The V and J genes are TRBV6-1 and TRBJ2-1; 13 nucleotides line up with TRBD2. The starting material was peripheral blood mononuclear cells (PBMCs), obtained at new diagnosis, from a patient treated with antithyroid drugs. The TCR was taken from a woman under 40 with Graves disease. The CDR3 nucleotides are TGTGCCAGCAGTACTAGCGGGAGGGCAAATGAGCAGTTCTTC. Residues: CASSTSGRANEQFF.